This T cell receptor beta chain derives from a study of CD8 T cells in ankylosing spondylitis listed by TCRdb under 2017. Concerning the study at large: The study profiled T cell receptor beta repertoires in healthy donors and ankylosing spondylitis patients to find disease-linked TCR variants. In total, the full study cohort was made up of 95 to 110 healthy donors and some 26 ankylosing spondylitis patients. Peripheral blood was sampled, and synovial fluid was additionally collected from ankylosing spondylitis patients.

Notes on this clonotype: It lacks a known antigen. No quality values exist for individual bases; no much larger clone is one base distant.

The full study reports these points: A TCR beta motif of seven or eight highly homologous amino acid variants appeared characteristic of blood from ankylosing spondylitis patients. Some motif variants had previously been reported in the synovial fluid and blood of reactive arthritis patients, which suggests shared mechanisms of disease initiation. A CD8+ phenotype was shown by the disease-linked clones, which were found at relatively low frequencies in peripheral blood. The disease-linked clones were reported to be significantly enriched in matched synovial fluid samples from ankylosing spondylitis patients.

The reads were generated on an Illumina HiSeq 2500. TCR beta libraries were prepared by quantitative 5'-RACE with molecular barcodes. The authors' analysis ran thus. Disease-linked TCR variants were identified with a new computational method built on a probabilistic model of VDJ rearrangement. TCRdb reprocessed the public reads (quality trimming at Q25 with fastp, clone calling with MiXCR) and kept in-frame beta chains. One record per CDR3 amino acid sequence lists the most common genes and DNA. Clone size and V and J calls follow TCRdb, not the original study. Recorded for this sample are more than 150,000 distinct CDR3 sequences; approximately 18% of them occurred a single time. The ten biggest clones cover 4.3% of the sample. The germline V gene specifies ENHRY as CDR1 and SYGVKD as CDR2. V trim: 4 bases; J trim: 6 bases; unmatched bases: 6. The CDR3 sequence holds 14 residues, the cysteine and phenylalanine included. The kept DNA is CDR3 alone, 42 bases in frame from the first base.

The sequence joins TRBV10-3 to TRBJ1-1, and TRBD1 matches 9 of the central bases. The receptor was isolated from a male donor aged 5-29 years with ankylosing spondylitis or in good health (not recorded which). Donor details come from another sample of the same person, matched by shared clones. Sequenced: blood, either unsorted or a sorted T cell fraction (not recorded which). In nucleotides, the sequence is TGTGCCATCAGTGGGGACAGGGTAGGGGCTGAAGCTTTCTTT. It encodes CAISGDRVGAEAFF.